The T cell receptor (beta chain) described here comes from a study of cytomegalovirus exposure and HLA in healthy donors. Study results and limitations: Rare TCR sequences dominated, though some public TCRs recurred in many donors. An analysis was carried out at a later point. It showed that HLA-associated TCR beta chains were more clonally expanded than equally common non-associated chains.

With V trimmed by 4 bases and J by 0 bases, 3 bases remained unmatched. The CDR3 spans 14 residues. CDR1 and CDR2 (germline): SGHVS, FNYEAQ. Concerning this clone: Antigen unknown.

In nominal health when sampled, donors likely had unrecorded immune exposures nonetheless. 13 Jbeta primers and 60 Vbeta primers were used for the PCR. The repertoire was sequenced with immunoSEQ multiplex PCR; TCRdb's copy has only in-frame clones and lacks some. The sample shows roughly 110,000 clones, around 80% of them seen only once. The chain carries TRBV7-6 and TRBJ2-7, with TRBD1 identical over 7 bases. Sequenced input: PBMCs. This clonotype was obtained from a man aged 35-49 years in good health and CMV-seronegative. The CDR3 here is CASSSRGTSYEQYF. CDR3 sequence (DNA): TGTGCCAGCAGCTCCAGGGGGACCTCCTACGAGCAGTACTTC.